Ten or more counts support the clone carrying this T cell receptor (beta chain). Its specificity is unknown. It was the 120-subject validation cohort, separate from the approximately 700-subject first cohort, to which the donors belonged. This sample stems from a study of cytomegalovirus exposure and HLA in healthy donors. As for the study in general: The roughly 120 validation repertoires used the same platform as the approximately 670 first-cohort repertoires (as reported by a later analysis). Overall study results and limits: Cytomegalovirus-associated TCR beta chains were listed, numbering roughly 150. Through in vitro validation, a few CMV-associated chains were shown to be specific for CMV antigens.

V lost 6 bases, J lost 13 bases, and 11 bases stayed unmatched. The CDR3 is made up of 12 amino acids. Germline V CDR1 and CDR2: ENHRY, SYGVKD. Using immunoSEQ multiplex PCR, the repertoire was profiled, and TCRdb retains in-frame clones only, with some absent. The data show 130,000 or so clones, about nine tenths seen once. The V call is TRBV10-3, the J call TRBJ1-2; 7 nucleotides match TRBD1. This TCR was sampled from a woman younger than 45 in good health and CMV-seropositive. Source material: PBMCs. The CDR3 DNA reads TGTGCCATCAGGGAAACAGGGGCCCTTTCCACCTTC. Encoded protein: CAIRETGALSTF.